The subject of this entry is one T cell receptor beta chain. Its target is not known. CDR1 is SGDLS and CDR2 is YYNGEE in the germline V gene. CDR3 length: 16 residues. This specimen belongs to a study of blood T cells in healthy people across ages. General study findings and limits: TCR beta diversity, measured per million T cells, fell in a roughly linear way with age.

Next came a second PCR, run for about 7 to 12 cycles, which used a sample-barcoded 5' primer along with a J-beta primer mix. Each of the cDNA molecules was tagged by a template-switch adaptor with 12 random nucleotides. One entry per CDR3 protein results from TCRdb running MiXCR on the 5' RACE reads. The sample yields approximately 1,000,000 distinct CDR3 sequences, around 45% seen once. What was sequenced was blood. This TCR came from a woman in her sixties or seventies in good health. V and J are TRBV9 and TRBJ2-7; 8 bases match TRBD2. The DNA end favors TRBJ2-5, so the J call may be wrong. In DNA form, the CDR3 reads TGTGCCAGCTCCTCCGGGACTAGTAGGGGCCAAGAGACCCAGTACTTC. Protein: CASSSGTSRGQETQYF.